One sample yielded the 14 T cell receptor beta chains listed below, sequenced in a study of OX40 agonist ivuxolimab in advanced cancers. The method was immunoSEQ multiplex PCR; TCRdb's version includes in-frame clones alone and lacks a portion of them. The sample yields about 80,000 clones, 75% to 90% seen once. Sequencing used CD4+ or CD8+ T cells sorted from blood, obtained in a trial of the OX40 agonist ivuxolimab. The receptor set was obtained from an adult with an advanced solid tumor such as melanoma, head and neck, liver or kidney cancer.

V is TRBV9 and J is TRBJ2-7; D tentatively reads TRBD1 or TRBD2 (6 bases each). Germline CDR1 and CDR2: SGDLS and YYNGEE. V was cut by 4 bases and J by 5 bases, with 16 bases left in between. This CDR3 is 14 amino acids long. In DNA, the CDR3 is TGTGCCAGCAGCCCCCACGGGGGCCGAGACGAGCAGTACTTC. Its translation: CASSPHGGRDEQYF.

The chain uses TRBV30 and TRBJ2-6; D possibly corresponds to TRBD1 (5 bases). The CDR3 is 15 amino acids. The germline gives CDR1 GTSNPN, CDR2 SVGIG (reference sequence). V was pared by 0 bases and J by 4 bases, with 10 bases between. The CDR3: CAWSVFGAGANVLTF. Written as DNA, the CDR3 is TGTGCCTGGAGTGTATTTGGGGCCGGGGCCAACGTCCTGACTTTC.

The rearrangement links TRBV7-2 to TRBJ2-1; D unclear. The CDR3 contains 15 residues. In germline, CDR1 is SGHTA, CDR2 FQGNSA. Trimming stripped 5 bases from V and 6 bases from J, with 17 bases between. In DNA form, the CDR3 reads TGTGCCAGCAGCCCGGGTCCCAAAAAGGGCAATGAGCAGTTCTTC. This gives the protein CASSPGPKKGNEQFF.

J is TRBJ2-3 and V is TRBV5-1; D is possibly TRBD2 (6 bases). The germline V and J ends were trimmed by 2 bases and 4 bases, with 23 bases remaining between them. The CDR3 is made up of 18 amino acids. Per the germline V gene, CDR1 is SGHRS and CDR2 is YFSETQ. This chain's CDR3 is CASSFAEPGLRKSDTQYF. In nucleotides, the CDR3 is TGCGCCAGCAGCTTTGCAGAACCGGGACTTAGGAAGTCAGATACGCAGTATTTT.

This chain connects TRBV28 to TRBJ1-3; D gene unclear. Looked up from germline, CDR1 is MDHEN and CDR2 is SYDVKM. This CDR3 region has 16 residues. The V end was cut by 1 base, the J end by 1 base, with 11 bases between. The CDR3 DNA reads as TGTGCCAGCAGTTTATCAAGACGGCCGTCTGGAAACACCATATATTTT. Its translation: CASSLSRRPSGNTIYF. Full variable domain (rest looked up from reference TRBV28 and TRBJ1-3): DVKVTQSSRYLVKRTGEKVFLECVQDMDHENMFWYRQDPGLGLRLIYFSYDVKMKEKGDIPEGYSVSREKKERFSLILESASTNQTSMYLCASSLSRRPSGNTIYFGEGSWLTVV.

This clone showed up just a few times. The chain carries TRBV5-1 and TRBJ2-3; possible D gene TRBD1, 5 bases. V gave up 1 base and J gave up 2 bases, with 11 bases separating them. Germline assignment: CDR1 SGHRS and CDR2 YFSETQ. CDR3 length: 15 amino acids. CDR3 nucleotides: TGCGCCAGCAGCTTGCCTGACAGTCCCACAGATACGCAGTATTTT. Translating it yields CASSLPDSPTDTQYF.

The chain couples TRBV7-3 to TRBJ2-1; 9 bases map to TRBD2. Germline CDR1 and CDR2: SGHTA and FQGTGA. The CDR3 has 18 amino acids. The V segment lost 5 bases and the J segment 9 bases; nucleotides outside the gene matches: 20. The CDR3 loop is CASSPTRGGGGRTFEQFF. Here the CDR3 DNA reads TGTGCCAGCAGCCCCACACGCGGGGGGGGAGGCCGCACGTTTGAGCAGTTCTTC.

The V and J genes are TRBV12-5 and TRBJ2-1; TRBD1 matches at 7 bases. With 1 base clipped from V and 10 bases from J, the junction kept 4 bases outside the gene matches. Germline V gene lookup returns CDR1 LGHNT and CDR2 FRNRAP. This CDR3 is 13 amino acids long. The CDR3 sequence is CASGLEGAAEQFF. The CDR3 nucleotides read TGTGCTAGTGGTTTGGAGGGGGCAGCCGAGCAGTTCTTC.

This clone was detected only a few times. The V and J genes are TRBV6-1 and TRBJ2-7; no clear D. The germline V gene encodes CDR1 MNHNS and CDR2 SASEGT. Trimming removed 7 bases at V and 0 bases at J, with 13 bases between. The CDR3 is 14 amino acids. For the CDR3, the DNA is TGTGCCAGCACGATACCAAGAGGCTCCTACGAGCAGTACTTC. Translated: CASTIPRGSYEQYF.

This chain links TRBV7-9 with TRBJ1-2; the D gene is possibly TRBD1 (5 bases). Germline V CDR1 and CDR2: SEHNR, FQNEAQ (reference sequence). The CDR3 loop spans 15 amino acids. V lost 5 bases and J lost 2, with 15 bases in between. CDR3 region: CASSPAQGINYGYTF. The CDR3 nucleotides are TGTGCCAGCAGCCCAGCTCAGGGTATCAACTATGGCTACACCTTC.

This clone was observed a few times. CDR3 DNA: TGTGCCAGCTCACAGAGTGTCGGGGCGCAGGAGCAGTACTTC. Protein: CASSQSVGAQEQYF. The chain uses TRBV18 and TRBJ2-7; possibly TRBD1 or TRBD2 for D (5 bases each). The CDR3 consists of 14 residues. With 4 bases removed from V and 7 bases from J, the gap between germline ends came to 17 bases. Germline V gene lookup returns CDR1 KGHSH and CDR2 LQKENI.

The chain links TRBV5-1 to TRBJ1-1; TRBD1 agrees at 11 bases. The germline gives CDR1 SGHRS, CDR2 YFSETQ. CDR3 length: 15 residues. With V trimmed by 3 bases and J by 5 bases, 6 bases remained unmatched. CDR3 coding DNA: TGCGCCAGCAGCTCTTACCGGGACAGGGGGACTGAAGCTTTCTTT. Translation: CASSSYRDRGTEAFF.

This chain uses TRBV7-8 with TRBJ2-7; D gene unclear. Germline-derived CDR1 and CDR2 are SGHVS and FQNEAQ. The CDR3 contains 14 residues. V lost 6 bases and J 2 bases, leaving 14 bases between the germline ends. The CDR3 bases are TGTGCCAGCAGGGTGGCAACTCAGGCCTACGAGCAGTACTTC. Amino acids: CASRVATQAYEQYF.

The V gene is TRBV5-1, the J gene TRBJ2-5, with D perhaps matching TRBD1 (5 bases). Germline assignment: CDR1 SGHRS and CDR2 YFSETQ. V lost 1 base and J lost 1, with 11 bases in between. This CDR3 is 15 amino acids long. The CDR3 DNA is TGCGCCAGCAGCTTGTCCAGGGCCTCCCAAGAGACCCAGTACTTC. This gives the protein CASSLSRASQETQYF.